This T cell receptor (beta chain) was found in a study of OX40 agonist ivuxolimab in advanced cancers. With baseline, cycle 4 day 1, and cycle 7 day 1 as timepoints, blood was sampled. The table came from immunoSEQ multiplex PCR; TCRdb's copy has only in-frame clones and leaves some out. Here the sample spans some 68,000 clones, about 89% being singletons. V lost 5 bases, J lost 5 bases, and 16 bases lay in between. The CDR3 runs 14 residues. The germline V gene encodes CDR1 GTSNPN and CDR2 SVGIG (reference sequence). Sequences were derived from CD4+ or CD8+ T cells sorted from blood, sampled in a trial of the OX40 agonist ivuxolimab. This clonotype originated in an adult with an advanced solid tumor such as melanoma, head and neck, liver or kidney cancer. The chain carries TRBV30 and TRBJ2-1; D is undetermined. In DNA form, the CDR3 reads TGTGCCTGGGACTGGAGTGAGCACAACAATGAGCAGTTCTTC. This codes for CAWDWSEHNNEQFF.